This T cell receptor (beta chain) was profiled in a study of OX40 agonist ivuxolimab in advanced cancers. Study-level information: Given to patients was ivuxolimab, an agonistic anti-OX40 (CD134) antibody. Subjects had a mean age of around 63 years, with a range of about 20 to 85; approximately 83% were male.

Germline assignment: CDR1 KGHSH and CDR2 LQKENI. CDR3 length equals 12 residues. V was pared by 3 bases and J by 2 bases, with 1 base between. Method: immunoSEQ multiplex PCR; TCRdb's copy keeps in-frame clones and lacks some. Found here are over 10,000 clones, 90% of them singletons; the top ten hold about 70%. The gene calls are TRBV18 and TRBJ2-2; no clear D gene. The material sequenced was CD4+ or CD8+ T cells sorted from blood, taken in a trial of the OX40 agonist ivuxolimab. The clonotype was recovered from an adult with an advanced solid tumor such as melanoma, head and neck, liver or kidney cancer. The CDR3 DNA reads as TGTGCCAGCTCACCTAACACCGGGGAGCTGTTTTTT. It codes for CASSPNTGELFF.